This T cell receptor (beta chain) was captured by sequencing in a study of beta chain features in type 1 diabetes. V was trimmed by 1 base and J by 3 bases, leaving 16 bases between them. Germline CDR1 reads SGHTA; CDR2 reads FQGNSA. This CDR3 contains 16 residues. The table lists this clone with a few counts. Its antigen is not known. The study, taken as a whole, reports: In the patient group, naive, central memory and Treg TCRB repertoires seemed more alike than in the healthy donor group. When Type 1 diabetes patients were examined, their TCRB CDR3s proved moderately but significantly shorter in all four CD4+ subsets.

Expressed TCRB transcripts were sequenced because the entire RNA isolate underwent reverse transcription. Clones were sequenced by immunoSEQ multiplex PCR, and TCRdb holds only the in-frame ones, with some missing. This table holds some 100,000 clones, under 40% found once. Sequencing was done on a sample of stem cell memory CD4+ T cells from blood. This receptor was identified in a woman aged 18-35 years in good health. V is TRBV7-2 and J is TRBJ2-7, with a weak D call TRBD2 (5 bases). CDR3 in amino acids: CASSLVSAGGYYEQYF. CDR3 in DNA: TGTGCCAGCAGCTTAGTCTCGGCGGGCGGGTACTACGAGCAGTACTTC.